The 7 T cell receptor beta chains listed next were all sequenced from one sample in a study of cytomegalovirus exposure and HLA in healthy donors. Assay: immunoSEQ multiplex PCR; the TCRdb copy retains only in-frame clones and omits some. The table includes around 58,000 clones, about 89% detected once. Sequenced: PBMCs. These receptors were obtained from a woman between 18 and 29 years old in good health and CMV-seronegative.

This clone was counted a few times. The chain links TRBV28 to TRBJ2-1; 10 nucleotides align to TRBD2. The J segment lost 3 bases and the V segment lost 7 bases, leaving 6 bases of the junction unmatched. Germline V CDR1 and CDR2: MDHEN, SYDVKM. The CDR3 covers 15 residues. The CDR3 protein is CASNYGLAVYNEQFF. The DNA for the CDR3 is TGTGCCAGCAACTACGGACTAGCGGTCTACAATGAGCAGTTCTTC.

V usage is TRBV5-1 and J usage is TRBJ2-5; 9 positions agree with TRBD2. CDR1 SGHRS and CDR2 YFSETQ come from the germline V gene. V was pared by 0 bases and J by 4 bases, with 7 bases of the junction left unmatched. CDR3 size: 16 residues. The CDR3 DNA sequence: TGCGCCAGCAGCTTGGATGTAGCGGGGGATGGAGAGACCCAGTACTTC. Protein sequence: CASSLDVAGDGETQYF.

The CDR3 reads CASSIGTSVSSYNEQFF. The DNA for the CDR3 is TGTGCCAGTAGTATAGGGACTAGCGTAAGCTCCTACAATGAGCAGTTCTTC. This sequence joins TRBV19 and TRBJ2-1; 9 positions agree with TRBD2. The CDR3 sequence is 17 residues long. Germline V gene lookup returns CDR1 LNHDA and CDR2 SQIVND (reference sequence). V lost 1 base, J lost 0 bases, and 4 bases stayed unmatched. Filled out from reference TRBV19 and TRBJ2-1, the complete variable domain reads DGGITQSPKYLFRKEGQNVTLSCEQNLNHDAMYWYRQDPGQGLRLIYYSQIVNDFQKGDIAEGYSVSREKKESFPLTVTSAQKNPTAFYLCASSIGTSVSSYNEQFFGPGTRLTVL.

Points on this clone: The junction departs from the called germline gene at one end, perhaps through a read error. The chain links TRBV23-1 to TRBJ2-7, with D perhaps TRBD2 (5 bases). TRBV23-1 is reported as an ORF; its role is uncertain. The CDR3 has 8 residues. The CDR3 sequence: CASSLGNF. DNA for the CDR3: TGCGCCAGCAGCCTCGGGAACTTC.

CDR3 in amino acids: CASSDQGANQPQHF. The CDR3, as DNA: TGTGCCAGCAGTGACCAGGGGGCTAATCAGCCCCAGCATTTT. The chain uses TRBV6-1 and TRBJ1-5; 8 bases fit TRBD1. The trim removed 3 bases at V and 4 bases at J, leaving 2 bases unmatched. The CDR3 consists of 14 residues. Germline CDR1 and CDR2: MNHNS and SASEGT.

V and J are TRBV25-1 and TRBJ2-7; D may be TRBD2 (7 bases). Germline values: CDR1 MGHDK, CDR2 SYGVNS. CDR3 length equals 15 residues. Trimming stripped 8 bases from V and 0 bases from J, with 17 bases between. The CDR3 spells CASGGETGFSYEQYF. The DNA of the CDR3 is TGTGCCAGCGGGGGGGAGACAGGATTCTCCTACGAGCAGTACTTC.

The chain carries TRBV28 and TRBJ1-3; tentative D call: TRBD1 (6 bases). Germline CDR1 is MDHEN and CDR2 is SYDVKM. V lost 6 bases to trimming and J lost 2 bases, with 11 bases between them. This CDR3 is 14 amino acids long. As DNA, the CDR3 is TGTGCCAGCAGGCTGACAGGTACTGGAAACACCATATATTTT. It specifies CASRLTGTGNTIYF.